The clone carrying this T cell receptor (beta chain) came up a few times. This sample is drawn from a study of patients and donors after allogeneic stem cell transplantation. TCRdb used MiXCR to reprocess the RT-PCR reads, holding one entry per CDR3 protein. The sample yields roughly 880,000 distinct CDR3 sequences, approximately 18% seen once. From germline, CDR1 is MNHEY and CDR2 SVGAGI. The length of the CDR3 is 14 residues. V gave up 0 bases and J gave up 4 bases, with 9 bases separating them. Specimen: blood, either unsorted or a sorted T cell fraction (not recorded which). The receptor comes from a human donor who was either an allogeneic HSCT recipient or a stem cell or donor lymphocyte infusion donor (not recorded which). It is not recorded whose cells these are; they may come from a transplant donor. The rearrangement joins TRBV6-5 to TRBJ1-2; D is ambiguous. The chain's CDR3 is CASSYSNGLYGYTF. The CDR3 region has the DNA TGTGCCAGCAGTTACTCGAATGGCCTCTATGGCTACACCTTC.